This T cell receptor beta chain was identified during a study of cytomegalovirus exposure and HLA in healthy donors. Study conclusions and caveats: Later analysis identified some 16,000 TCR beta sequences associated with HLA alleles, using a false discovery rate threshold of 0.05.

There are 15 residues in the CDR3. The trim removed 5 bases at V and 7 bases at J, leaving 9 bases unmatched. The germline V gene has CDR1 LNHNV and CDR2 YYDKDF (reference sequence). PCR primers comprised 60 Vbeta and 13 Jbeta primers. Profiling relied on immunoSEQ multiplex PCR, and the TCRdb table lists in-frame clones only, not all of them. The sample yields about 180,000 clones, around three quarters seen once. A remark on this clone: Its antigen is still unknown.

The chain is built from TRBV15 and TRBJ2-7; 12 bases are shared with TRBD2. The sequencing input was PBMCs. This clonotype originated in a woman between 40 and 50 years old in good health and CMV-seronegative. The CDR3 nucleotides are TGTGCCACCAGCCCTACTAGCGGGGGGACGGGGGAGCAGTACTTC. It codes for CATSPTSGGTGEQYF.